The clone carrying this T cell receptor (beta chain) was seen only once. V was cut by 2 bases and J by 8 bases, with 3 bases left in between. CDR3 size: 11 residues. Germline V gene data show CDR1 as MNHEY and CDR2 as SMNVEV (reference sequence). This entry is derived from a study of T cell changes during pregnancy in multiple sclerosis. The method was immunoSEQ multiplex PCR; TCRdb's version includes in-frame clones alone and lacks a portion of them. Seen here are about 60,000 clones, 96% observed once, and the top ten hold 2% to 2.5%. The J gene is TRBJ1-4, the V gene TRBV27; D is uncertain. The sequence was collected from a female donor with multiple sclerosis, enrolled in a pregnancy study. This sample comprised CD8+ T cells from peripheral blood mononuclear cells, obtained after pregnancy. The CDR3 sequence is CASSLQEKLFF. The DNA of the CDR3 is TGTGCCAGCAGTTTACAAGAAAAACTGTTTTTT.